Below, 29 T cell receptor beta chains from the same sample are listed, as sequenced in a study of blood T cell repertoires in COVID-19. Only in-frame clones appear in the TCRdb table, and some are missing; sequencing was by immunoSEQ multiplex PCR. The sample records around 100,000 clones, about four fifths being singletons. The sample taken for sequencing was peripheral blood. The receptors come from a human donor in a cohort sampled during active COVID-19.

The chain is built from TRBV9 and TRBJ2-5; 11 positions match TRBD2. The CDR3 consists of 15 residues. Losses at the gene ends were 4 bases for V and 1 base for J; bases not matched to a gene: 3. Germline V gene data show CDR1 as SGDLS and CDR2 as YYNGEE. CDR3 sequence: CASSTSGSTQETQYF. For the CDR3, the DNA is TGTGCCAGCAGCACTAGCGGGAGTACCCAAGAGACCCAGTACTTC.

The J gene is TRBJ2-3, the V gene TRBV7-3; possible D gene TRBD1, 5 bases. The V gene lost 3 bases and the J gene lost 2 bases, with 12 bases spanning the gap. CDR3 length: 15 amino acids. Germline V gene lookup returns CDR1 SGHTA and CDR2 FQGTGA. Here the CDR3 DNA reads TGTGCCAGCAGCTTTGGGGCACTCGTCACAGATACGCAGTATTTT. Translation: CASSFGALVTDTQYF.

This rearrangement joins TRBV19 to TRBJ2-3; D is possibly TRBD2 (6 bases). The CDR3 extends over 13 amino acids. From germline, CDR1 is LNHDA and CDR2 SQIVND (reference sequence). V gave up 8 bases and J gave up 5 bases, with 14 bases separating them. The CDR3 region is CASSTGVGDTQYF. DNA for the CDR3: TGTGCCAGTTCTACGGGGGTGGGAGATACGCAGTATTTT. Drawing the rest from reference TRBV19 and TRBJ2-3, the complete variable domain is DGGITQSPKYLFRKEGQNVTLSCEQNLNHDAMYWYRQDPGQGLRLIYYSQIVNDFQKGDIAEGYSVSREKKESFPLTVTSAQKNPTAFYLCASSTGVGDTQYFGPGTRLTVL.

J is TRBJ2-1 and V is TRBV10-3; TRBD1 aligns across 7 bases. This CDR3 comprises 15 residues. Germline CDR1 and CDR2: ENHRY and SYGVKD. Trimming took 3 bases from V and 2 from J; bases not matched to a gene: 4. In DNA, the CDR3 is TGTGCCATCAGTGAATGGGACAGCACCTACAATGAGCAGTTCTTC. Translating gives CAISEWDSTYNEQFF.

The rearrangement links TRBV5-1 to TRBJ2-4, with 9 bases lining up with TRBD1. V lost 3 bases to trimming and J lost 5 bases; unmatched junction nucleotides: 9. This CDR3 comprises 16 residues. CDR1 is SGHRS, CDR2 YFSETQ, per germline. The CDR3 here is CASSWLGGTGQNIQYF. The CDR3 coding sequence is TGCGCCAGCAGCTGGTTAGGAGGGACAGGGCAAAACATTCAGTACTTC. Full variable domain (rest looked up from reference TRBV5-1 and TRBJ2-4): KAGVTQTPRYLIKTRGQQVTLSCSPISGHRSVSWYQQTPGQGLQFLFEYFSETQRNKGNFPGRFSGRQFSNSRSEMNVSTLELGDSALYLCASSWLGGTGQNIQYFGAGTRLSVL.

The CDR3: CASSLLGTSGANEQFF. The CDR3 region has the DNA TGCGCCAGCAGCTTGCTCGGGACTAGCGGGGCCAATGAGCAGTTCTTC. The chain combines TRBV5-1 with TRBJ2-1, with TRBD2 matching over 13 bases. CDR1 SGHRS and CDR2 YFSETQ come from the germline V gene. The CDR3 runs 16 residues. The junction had 4 bases not matched to a gene; V was cut back by 1 base and J by 6 bases.

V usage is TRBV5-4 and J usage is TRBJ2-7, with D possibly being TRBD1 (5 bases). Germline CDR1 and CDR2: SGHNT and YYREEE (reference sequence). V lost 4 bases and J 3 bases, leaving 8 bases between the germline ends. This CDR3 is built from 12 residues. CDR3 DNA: TGTGCCAGCAGCGCAGGGTTCTACGAGCAGTACTTC. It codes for CASSAGFYEQYF.

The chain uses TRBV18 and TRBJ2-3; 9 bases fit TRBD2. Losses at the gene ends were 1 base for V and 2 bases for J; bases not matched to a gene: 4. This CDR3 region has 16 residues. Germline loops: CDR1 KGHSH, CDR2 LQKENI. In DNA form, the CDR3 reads TGTGCCAGCTCACCACTAGCGGGGGTGGCCACAGATACGCAGTATTTT. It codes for CASSPLAGVATDTQYF.

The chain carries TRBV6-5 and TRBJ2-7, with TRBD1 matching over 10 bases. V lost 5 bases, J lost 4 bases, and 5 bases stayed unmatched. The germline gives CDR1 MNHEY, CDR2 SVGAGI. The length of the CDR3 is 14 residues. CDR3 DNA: TGTGCCAGCAGTCGACAGGGGGCGACATACGAGCAGTACTTC. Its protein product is CASSRQGATYEQYF.

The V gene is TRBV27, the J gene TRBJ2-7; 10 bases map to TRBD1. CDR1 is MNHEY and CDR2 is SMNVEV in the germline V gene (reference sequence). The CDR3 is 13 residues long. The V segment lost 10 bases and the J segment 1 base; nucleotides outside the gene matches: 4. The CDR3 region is CATRQGASYEQYF. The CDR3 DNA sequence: TGTGCCACCCGACAGGGGGCTTCCTACGAGCAGTACTTC.

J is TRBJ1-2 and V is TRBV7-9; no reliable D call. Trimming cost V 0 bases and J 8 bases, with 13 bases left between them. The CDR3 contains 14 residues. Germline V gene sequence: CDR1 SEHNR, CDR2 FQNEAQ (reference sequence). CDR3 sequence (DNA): TGTGCCAGCAGCTTAGCGCAGGTCGAGGGAGGCTACACCTTC. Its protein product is CASSLAQVEGGYTF.

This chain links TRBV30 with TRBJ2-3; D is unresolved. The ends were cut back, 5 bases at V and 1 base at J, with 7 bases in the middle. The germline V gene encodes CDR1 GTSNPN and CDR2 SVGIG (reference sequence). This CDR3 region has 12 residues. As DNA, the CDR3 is TGTGCCTGGGGACGGGGCACAGATACGCAGTATTTT. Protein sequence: CAWGRGTDTQYF.

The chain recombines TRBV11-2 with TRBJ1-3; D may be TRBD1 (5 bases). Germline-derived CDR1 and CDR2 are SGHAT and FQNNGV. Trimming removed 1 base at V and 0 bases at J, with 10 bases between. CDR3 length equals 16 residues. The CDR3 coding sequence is TGTGCCAGCAGCTTAGTGGGGACTGCCTCTGGAAACACCATATATTTT. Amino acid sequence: CASSLVGTASGNTIYF.

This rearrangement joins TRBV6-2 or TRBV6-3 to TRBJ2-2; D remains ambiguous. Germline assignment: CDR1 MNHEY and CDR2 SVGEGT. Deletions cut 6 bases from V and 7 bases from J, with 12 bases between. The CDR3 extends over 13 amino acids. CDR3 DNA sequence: TGTGCCAGCAGCCTCCTCGGTGTCGGGGAGCTGTTTTTT. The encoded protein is CASSLLGVGELFF.

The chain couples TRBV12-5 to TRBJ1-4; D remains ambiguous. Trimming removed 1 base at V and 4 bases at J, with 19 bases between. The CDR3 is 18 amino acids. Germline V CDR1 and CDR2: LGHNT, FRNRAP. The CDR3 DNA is TGTGCTAGTGGTTTGGGCGGGCCGGCGGGGAGCGGTAATGAAAAACTGTTTTTT. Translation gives CASGLGGPAGSGNEKLFF.

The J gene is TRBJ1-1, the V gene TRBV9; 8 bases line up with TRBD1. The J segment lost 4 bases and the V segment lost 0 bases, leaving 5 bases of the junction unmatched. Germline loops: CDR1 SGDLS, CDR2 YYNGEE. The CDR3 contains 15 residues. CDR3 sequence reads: CASSVEPGGGTEAFF. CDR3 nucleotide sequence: TGTGCCAGCAGCGTAGAACCAGGGGGCGGCACTGAAGCTTTCTTT.

The CDR3 is CASSLVGRGGYTF. DNA of the CDR3: TGTGCCAGCAGCTTAGTTGGCAGAGGTGGCTACACCTTC. The V and J genes are TRBV7-2 and TRBJ1-2; D remains unclear. Trimming removed 1 base at V and 7 bases at J, with 10 bases between. The germline gives CDR1 SGHTA, CDR2 FQGNSA. The CDR3 runs 13 residues.

CDR3 protein: CASSFRKGAPTAEAFF. CDR3 nucleotide sequence: TGTGCCAGCAGCTTCAGGAAGGGGGCCCCGACAGCTGAAGCTTTCTTT. This chain links TRBV7-6 with TRBJ1-1; TRBD1 aligns across 7 bases. The CDR3 runs to 16 residues. Germline CDR1 reads SGHVS; CDR2 reads FNYEAQ. V lost 3 bases and J lost 6; bases outside the gene matches: 13.

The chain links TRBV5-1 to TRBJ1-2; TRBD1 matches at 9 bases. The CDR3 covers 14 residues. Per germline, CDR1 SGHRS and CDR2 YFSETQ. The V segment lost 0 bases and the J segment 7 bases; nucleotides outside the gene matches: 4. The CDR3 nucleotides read TGCGCCAGCAGCTTGGGGGACAGGGCCATTGGCTACACCTTC. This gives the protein CASSLGDRAIGYTF.

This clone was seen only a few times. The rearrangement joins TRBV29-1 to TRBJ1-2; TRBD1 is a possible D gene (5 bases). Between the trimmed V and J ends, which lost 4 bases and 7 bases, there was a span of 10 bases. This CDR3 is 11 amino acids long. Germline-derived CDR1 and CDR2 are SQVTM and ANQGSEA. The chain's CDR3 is CSVGGGLGYTF. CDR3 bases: TGCAGCGTTGGGGGGGGACTTGGCTACACCTTC.

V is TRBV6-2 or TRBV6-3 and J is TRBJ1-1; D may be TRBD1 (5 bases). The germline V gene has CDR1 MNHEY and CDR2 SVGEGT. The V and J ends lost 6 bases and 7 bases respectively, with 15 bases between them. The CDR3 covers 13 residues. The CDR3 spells CASSPTGGGEAFF. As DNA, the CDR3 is TGTGCCAGCAGCCCCACGGGGGGAGGTGAAGCTTTCTTT.

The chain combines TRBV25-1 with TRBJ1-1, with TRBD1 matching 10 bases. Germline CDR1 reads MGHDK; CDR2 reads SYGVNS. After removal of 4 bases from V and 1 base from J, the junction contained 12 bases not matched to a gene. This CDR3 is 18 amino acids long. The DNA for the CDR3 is TGTGCCAGCAGTGCCCCAGACAGGGGGCTTATGTGGAACACTGAAGCTTTCTTT. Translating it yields CASSAPDRGLMWNTEAFF.

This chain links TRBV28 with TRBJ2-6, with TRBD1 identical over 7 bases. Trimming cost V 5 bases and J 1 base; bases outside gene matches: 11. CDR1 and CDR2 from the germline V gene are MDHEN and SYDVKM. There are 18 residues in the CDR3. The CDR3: CASSTLRDSLSGANVLTF. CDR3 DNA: TGTGCCAGCAGTACCCTCCGGGACAGCCTATCTGGGGCCAACGTCCTGACTTTC.

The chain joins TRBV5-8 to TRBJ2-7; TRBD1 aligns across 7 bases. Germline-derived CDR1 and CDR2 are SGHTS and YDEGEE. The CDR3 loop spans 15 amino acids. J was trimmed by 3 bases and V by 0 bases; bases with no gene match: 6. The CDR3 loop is CASSLGQGVSYEQYF. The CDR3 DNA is TGTGCCAGCAGCTTGGGGCAGGGGGTAAGCTACGAGCAGTACTTC.

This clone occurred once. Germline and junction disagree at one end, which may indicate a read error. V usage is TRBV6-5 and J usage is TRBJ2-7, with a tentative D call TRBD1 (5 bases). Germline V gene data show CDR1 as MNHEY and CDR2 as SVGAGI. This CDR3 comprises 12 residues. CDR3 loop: CASSQTGRERYF. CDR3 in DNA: TGTGCCAGCAGTCAAACAGGACGCGAGCGGTACTTC.

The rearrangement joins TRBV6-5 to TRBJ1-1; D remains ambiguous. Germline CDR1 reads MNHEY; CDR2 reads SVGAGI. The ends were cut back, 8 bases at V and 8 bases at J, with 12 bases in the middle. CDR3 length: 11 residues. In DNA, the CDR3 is TGTGCCAGCGTTGGCGGTTGGGAAGCTTTCTTT. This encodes CASVGGWEAFF.

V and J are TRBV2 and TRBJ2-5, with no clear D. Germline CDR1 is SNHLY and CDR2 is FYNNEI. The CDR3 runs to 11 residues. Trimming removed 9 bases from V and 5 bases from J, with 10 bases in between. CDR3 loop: CASGPRETQYF. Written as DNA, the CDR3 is TGTGCCAGTGGGCCCCGCGAGACCCAGTACTTC.

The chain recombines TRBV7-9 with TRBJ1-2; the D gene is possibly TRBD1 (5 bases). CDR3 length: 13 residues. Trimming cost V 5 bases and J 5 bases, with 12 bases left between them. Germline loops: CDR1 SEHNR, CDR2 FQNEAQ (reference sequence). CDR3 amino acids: CASSEQAGYGYTF. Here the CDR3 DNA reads TGTGCCAGCAGCGAACAGGCGGGGTATGGCTACACCTTC.

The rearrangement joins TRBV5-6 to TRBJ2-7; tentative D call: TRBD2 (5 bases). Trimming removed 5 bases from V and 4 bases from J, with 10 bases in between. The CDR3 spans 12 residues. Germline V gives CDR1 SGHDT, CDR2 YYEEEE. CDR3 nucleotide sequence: TGTGCCAGCAGTCCCCGAGGGTACGAGCAGTACTTC. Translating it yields CASSPRGYEQYF. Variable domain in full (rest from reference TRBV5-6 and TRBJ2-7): DAGVTQSPTHLIKTRGQQVTLRCSPKSGHDTVSWYQQALGQGPQFIFQYYEEEERQRGNFPDRFSGHQFPNYSSELNVNALLLGDSALYLCASSPRGYEQYFGPGTRLTVT.